This T cell receptor (beta chain) was recovered during a study of T cell repertoires in cytomegalovirus infection. Study in general: CMV infection together with matching HLA type was indicated by public TCR beta signatures. Whole-study findings and limits: Dominating the ex vivo response were TCR beta clonotypes that were CMV-specific and HLA-C-restricted. Adding up the frequency of public TCR beta families identified people who carried CMV plus the relevant HLA.

TCRdb called the reads again in MiXCR, with one record for every CDR3 protein. Of roughly 320,000 distinct CDR3 sequences detected, more than 9% appear once; the ten largest clones hold roughly 4%. This clonotype came up a few times. Antigen: not known. V was cut by 0 bases and J by 4 bases, with 18 bases left in between. This CDR3 contains 17 residues. Germline lookup yields CDR1 SGHTA and CDR2 FQGNSA. This receptor was identified in a human donor in good health (CMV status not recorded). Some clones in this sample may be carry-over from other donors' samples. Specimen: PBMCs. The V and J genes are TRBV7-2 and TRBJ1-2; perhaps TRBD1 as D (5 bases). The CDR3 spells CASSLAGSGKLGYGYTF. In DNA form, the CDR3 reads TGTGCCAGCAGCTTAGCGGGTTCAGGGAAGTTGGGCTATGGCTACACCTTC.